This paragraph covers one TCR beta chain sequence. The sample originates from a study of control samples from healthy donors and cancer patients. The repertoire was sequenced with immunoSEQ multiplex PCR; TCRdb's copy has only in-frame clones and lacks some. The table lists about 75,000 clones, around four fifths of them singletons. Per germline, CDR1 SGDLS and CDR2 YYNGEE. V lost 3 bases to trimming and J lost 6 bases, with 12 bases between them. The CDR3 loop spans 13 amino acids. The specimen sequenced was blood. This clonotype was obtained from a man aged 50 to 60 in good health. V is TRBV9 and J is TRBJ1-1; perhaps TRBD1 as D (6 bases). CDR3 nucleotides: TGTGCCAGCAGCGCCATAGGGGGGGCTGAAGCTTTCTTT. Its translation: CASSAIGGAEAFF.